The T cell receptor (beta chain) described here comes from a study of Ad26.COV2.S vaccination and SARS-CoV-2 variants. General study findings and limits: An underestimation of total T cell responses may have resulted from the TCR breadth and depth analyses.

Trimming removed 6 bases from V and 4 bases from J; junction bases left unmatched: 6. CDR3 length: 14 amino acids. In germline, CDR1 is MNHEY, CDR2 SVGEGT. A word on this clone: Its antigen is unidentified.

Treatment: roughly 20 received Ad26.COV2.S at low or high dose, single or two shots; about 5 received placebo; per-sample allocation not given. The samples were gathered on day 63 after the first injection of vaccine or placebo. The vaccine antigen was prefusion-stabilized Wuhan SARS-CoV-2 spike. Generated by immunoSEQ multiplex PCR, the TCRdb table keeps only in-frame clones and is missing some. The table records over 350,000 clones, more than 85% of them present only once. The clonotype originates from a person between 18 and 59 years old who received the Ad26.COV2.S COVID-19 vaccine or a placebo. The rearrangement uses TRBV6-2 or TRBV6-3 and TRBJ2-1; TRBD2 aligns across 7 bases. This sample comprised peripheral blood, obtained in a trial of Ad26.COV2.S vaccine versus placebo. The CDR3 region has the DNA TGTGCCAGCAGCCTCAGCGGGGAATACAATGAGCAGTTCTTC. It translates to CASSLSGEYNEQFF.